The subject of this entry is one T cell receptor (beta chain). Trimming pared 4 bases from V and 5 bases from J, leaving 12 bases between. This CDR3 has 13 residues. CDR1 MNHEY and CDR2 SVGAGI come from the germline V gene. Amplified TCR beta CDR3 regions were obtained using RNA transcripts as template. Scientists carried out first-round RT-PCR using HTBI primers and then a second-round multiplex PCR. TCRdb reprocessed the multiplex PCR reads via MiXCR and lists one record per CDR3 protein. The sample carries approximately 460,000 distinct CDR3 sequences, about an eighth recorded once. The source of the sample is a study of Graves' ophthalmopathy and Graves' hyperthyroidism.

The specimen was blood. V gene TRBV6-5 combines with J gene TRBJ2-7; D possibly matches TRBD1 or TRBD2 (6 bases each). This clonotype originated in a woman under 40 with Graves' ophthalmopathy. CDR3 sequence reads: CASSSRGEDEQYF. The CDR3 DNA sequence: TGTGCCAGCAGTTCGAGGGGGGAGGACGAGCAGTACTTC.